The T cell receptor beta chain described here comes from a study of T cell clones after liver transplantation. With 4 bases clipped from V and 3 bases from J, the junction kept 6 bases outside the gene matches. Germline V gene lookup returns CDR1 SGHRS and CDR2 YFSETQ. The CDR3 runs 14 residues. The repertoire was sequenced with immunoSEQ multiplex PCR; TCRdb's copy has only in-frame clones and lacks some. Of roughly 80,000 clones in the sample, roughly 85% were seen once. The sequence was obtained from a human patient who received a liver transplant. The T cells may partly be graft donor cells. The chain joins TRBV5-1 to TRBJ2-7; 8 nucleotides line up with TRBD2. The specimen was CD4+ T cells from blood, collected about 46 months after liver transplant. In DNA, the CDR3 is TGCGCCAGCAGCAGTGACGGGGGGGACTACGAGCAGTACTTC. Its translation is CASSSDGGDYEQYF.